The clone carrying this TCR beta chain was seen more than once but under ten times. This record comes from a study of T and B cells in COVID-19 patients. Each TRB amplification used roughly 220-550 ng of genomic DNA from blood. TRB rearrangements were amplified by multiplex PCR with BIOMED2 TRB-A/B primers. TCRdb reanalysed the multiplex PCR reads using MiXCR and keeps one entry per CDR3 protein. The data contain around 5,200 distinct CDR3 sequences, 27% of them seen just once; the ten biggest clones take up approximately 5.5%. V dropped 1 base and J dropped 8 bases, with 10 bases sitting between them. Germline lookup yields CDR1 SGHRS and CDR2 YFSETQ. This CDR3 region has 13 residues.

V gene TRBV5-1 combines with J gene TRBJ2-4, with D uncertain. This receptor was obtained from a human donor with active COVID-19. The specimen was blood. CDR3 coding DNA: TGCGCCAGCAGCTTGTCGGGTAGTGACATTCAGTACTTC. This translates into CASSLSGSDIQYF.